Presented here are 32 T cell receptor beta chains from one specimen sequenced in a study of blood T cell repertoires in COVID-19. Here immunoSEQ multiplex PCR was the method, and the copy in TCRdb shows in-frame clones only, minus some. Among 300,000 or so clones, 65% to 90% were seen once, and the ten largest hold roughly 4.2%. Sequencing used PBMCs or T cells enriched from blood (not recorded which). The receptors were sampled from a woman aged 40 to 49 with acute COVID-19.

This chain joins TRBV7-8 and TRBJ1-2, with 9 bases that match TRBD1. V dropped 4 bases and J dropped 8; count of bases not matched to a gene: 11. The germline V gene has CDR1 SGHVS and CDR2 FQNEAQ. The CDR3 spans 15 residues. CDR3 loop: CASSSYRGPLSGYTF. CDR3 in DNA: TGTGCCAGCAGCTCCTACAGGGGGCCCCTCTCAGGCTACACCTTC.

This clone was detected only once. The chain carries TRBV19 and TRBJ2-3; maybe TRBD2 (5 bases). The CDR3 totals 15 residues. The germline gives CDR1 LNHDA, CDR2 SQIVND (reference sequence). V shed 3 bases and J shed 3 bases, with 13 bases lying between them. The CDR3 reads CASSMVGVVTDTQYF. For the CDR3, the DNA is TGTGCCAGTAGTATGGTGGGAGTGGTGACAGATACGCAGTATTTT.

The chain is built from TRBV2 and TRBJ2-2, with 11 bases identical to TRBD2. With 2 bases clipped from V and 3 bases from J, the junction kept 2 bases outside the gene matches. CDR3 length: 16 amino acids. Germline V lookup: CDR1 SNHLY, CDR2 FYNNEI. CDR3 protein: CASSELAGGYTGELFF. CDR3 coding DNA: TGTGCCAGCAGTGAATTAGCGGGAGGGTACACCGGGGAGCTGTTTTTT.

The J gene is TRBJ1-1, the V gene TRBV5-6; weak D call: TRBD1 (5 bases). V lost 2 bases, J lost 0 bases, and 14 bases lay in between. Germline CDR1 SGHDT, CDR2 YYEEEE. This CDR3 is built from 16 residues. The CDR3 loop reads CASSFRGGHLNTEAFF. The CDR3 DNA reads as TGTGCCAGCAGCTTTAGGGGTGGGCACCTGAACACTGAAGCTTTCTTT. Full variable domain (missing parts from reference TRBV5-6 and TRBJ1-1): DAGVTQSPTHLIKTRGQQVTLRCSPKSGHDTVSWYQQALGQGPQFIFQYYEEEERQRGNFPDRFSGHQFPNYSSELNVNALLLGDSALYLCASSFRGGHLNTEAFFGQGTRLTVV.

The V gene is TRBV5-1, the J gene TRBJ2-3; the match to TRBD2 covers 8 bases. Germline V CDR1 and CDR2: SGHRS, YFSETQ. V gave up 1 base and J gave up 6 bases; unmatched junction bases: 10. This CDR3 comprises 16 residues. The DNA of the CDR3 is TGCGCCAGCAGCTTGATAGTAGCGGGGCCCGGGGATACGCAGTATTTT. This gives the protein CASSLIVAGPGDTQYF.

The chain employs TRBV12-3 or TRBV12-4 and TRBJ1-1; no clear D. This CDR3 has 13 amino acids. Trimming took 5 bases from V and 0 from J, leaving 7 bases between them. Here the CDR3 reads CASSLLMNTEAFF. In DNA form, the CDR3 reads TGTGCCAGCAGTCTCTTAATGAACACTGAAGCTTTCTTT.

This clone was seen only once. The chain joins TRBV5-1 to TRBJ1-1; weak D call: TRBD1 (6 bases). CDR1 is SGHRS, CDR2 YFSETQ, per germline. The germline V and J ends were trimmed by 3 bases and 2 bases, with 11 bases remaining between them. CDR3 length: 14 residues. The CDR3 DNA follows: TGCGCCAGCAGCTCAGGGGAGGGTAACACTGAAGCTTTCTTT. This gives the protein CASSSGEGNTEAFF.

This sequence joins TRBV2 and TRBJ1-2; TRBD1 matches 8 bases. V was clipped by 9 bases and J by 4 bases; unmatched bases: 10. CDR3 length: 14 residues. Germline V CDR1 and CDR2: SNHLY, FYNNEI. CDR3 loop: CARETGAIPYGYTF. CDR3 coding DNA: TGTGCCAGAGAGACAGGGGCGATCCCCTATGGCTACACCTTC.

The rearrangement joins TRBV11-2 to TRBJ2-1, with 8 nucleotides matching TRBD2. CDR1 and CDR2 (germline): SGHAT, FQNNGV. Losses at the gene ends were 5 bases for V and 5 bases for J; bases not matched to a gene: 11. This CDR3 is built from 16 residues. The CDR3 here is CASSPPRGGQNNEQFF. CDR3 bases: TGTGCCAGCAGCCCGCCCCGGGGGGGGCAAAACAATGAGCAGTTCTTC.

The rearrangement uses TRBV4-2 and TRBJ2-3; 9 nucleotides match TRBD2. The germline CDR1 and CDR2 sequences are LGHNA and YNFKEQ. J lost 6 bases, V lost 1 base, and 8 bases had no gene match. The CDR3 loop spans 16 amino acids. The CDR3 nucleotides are TGTGCCAGCAGCCAAGTTAGCGGGAGAGCTCAGGATACGCAGTATTTT. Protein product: CASSQVSGRAQDTQYF.

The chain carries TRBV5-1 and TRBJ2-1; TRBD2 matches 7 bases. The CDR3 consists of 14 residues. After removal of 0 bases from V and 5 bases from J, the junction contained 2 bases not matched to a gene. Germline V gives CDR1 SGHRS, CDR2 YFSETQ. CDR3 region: CASSLGGTNNEQFF. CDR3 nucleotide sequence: TGCGCCAGCAGCTTGGGAGGGACTAACAATGAGCAGTTCTTC.

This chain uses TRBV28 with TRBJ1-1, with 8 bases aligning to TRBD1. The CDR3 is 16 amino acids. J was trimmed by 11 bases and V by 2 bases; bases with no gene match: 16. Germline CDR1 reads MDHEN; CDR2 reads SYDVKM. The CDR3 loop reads CASSLISGGGLLGAFF. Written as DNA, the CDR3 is TGTGCCAGCAGTTTAATTTCAGGGGGCGGTCTGCTTGGCGCTTTCTTT.

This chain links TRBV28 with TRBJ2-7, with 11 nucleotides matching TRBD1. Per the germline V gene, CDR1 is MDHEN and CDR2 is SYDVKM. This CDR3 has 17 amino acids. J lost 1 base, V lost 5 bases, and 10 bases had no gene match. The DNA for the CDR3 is TGTGCCAGCAGTAGCTCCGGGACAGGGGGTTTGTCCTACGAGCAGTACTTC. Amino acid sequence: CASSSSGTGGLSYEQYF.

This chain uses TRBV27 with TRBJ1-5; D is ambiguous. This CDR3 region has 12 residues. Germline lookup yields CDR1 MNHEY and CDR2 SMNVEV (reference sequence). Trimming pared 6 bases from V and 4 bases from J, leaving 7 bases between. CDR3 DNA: TGTGCCAGCAGATCCCTTAATCAGCCCCAGCATTTT. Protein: CASRSLNQPQHF.

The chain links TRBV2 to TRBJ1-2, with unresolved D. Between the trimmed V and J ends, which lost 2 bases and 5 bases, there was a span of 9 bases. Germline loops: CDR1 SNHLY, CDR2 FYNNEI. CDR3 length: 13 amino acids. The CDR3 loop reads CASSERGEYGYTF. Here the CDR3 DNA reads TGTGCCAGCAGTGAACGTGGGGAGTATGGCTACACCTTC.

In DNA form, the CDR3 reads TGTGCCAGTAGTATAGGACCCTTTCCTCTCCGGGACAGGAACACTGAAGCTTTCTTT. This translates into CASSIGPFPLRDRNTEAFF. This rearrangement joins TRBV19 to TRBJ1-1; 7 bases agree with TRBD1. This CDR3 has 19 amino acids. CDR1 and CDR2 from the germline V gene are LNHDA and SQIVND (reference sequence). Trimming removed 1 base from V and 1 base from J; junction bases left unmatched: 15.

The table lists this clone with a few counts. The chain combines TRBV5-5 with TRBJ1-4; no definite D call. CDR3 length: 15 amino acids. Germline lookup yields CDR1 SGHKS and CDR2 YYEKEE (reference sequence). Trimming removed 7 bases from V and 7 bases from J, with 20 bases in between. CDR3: CASELAPGGFEKLFF. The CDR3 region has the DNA TGTGCCAGCGAGCTGGCCCCGGGAGGCTTTGAAAAACTGTTTTTT.

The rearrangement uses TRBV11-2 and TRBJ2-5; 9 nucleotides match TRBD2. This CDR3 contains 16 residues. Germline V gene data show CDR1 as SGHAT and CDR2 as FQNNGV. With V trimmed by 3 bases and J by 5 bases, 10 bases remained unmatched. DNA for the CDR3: TGTGCCAGCAGCTTGGGTCTGAGCGGGGGGTACGAGACCCAGTACTTC. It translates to CASSLGLSGGYETQYF.

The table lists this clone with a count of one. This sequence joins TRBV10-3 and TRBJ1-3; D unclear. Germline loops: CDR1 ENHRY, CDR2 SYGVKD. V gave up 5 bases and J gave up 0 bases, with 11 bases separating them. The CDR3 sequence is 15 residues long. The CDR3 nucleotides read TGTGCCATCAGTCAAAGAGGGAGCTCTGGAAACACCATATATTTT. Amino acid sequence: CAISQRGSSGNTIYF.

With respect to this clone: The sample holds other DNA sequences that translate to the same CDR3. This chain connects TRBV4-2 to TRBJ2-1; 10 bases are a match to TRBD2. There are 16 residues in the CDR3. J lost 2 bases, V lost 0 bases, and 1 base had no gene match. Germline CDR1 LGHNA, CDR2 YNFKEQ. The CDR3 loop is CASSQESGGAYNEQFF. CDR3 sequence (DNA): TGTGCCAGCAGCCAAGAGAGCGGGGGGGCCTACAATGAGCAGTTCTTC.

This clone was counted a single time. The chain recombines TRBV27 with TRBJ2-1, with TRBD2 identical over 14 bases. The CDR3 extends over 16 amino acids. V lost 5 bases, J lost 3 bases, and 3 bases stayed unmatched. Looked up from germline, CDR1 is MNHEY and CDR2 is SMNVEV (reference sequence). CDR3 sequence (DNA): TGTGCCAGCAGTGCCGGGACTAGCGGGAGCTACAATGAGCAGTTCTTC. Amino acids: CASSAGTSGSYNEQFF.

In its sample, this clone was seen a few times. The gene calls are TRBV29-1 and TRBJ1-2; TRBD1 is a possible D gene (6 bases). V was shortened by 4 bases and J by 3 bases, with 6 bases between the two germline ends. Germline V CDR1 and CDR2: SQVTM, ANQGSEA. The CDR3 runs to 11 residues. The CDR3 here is CSVGQDYGYTF. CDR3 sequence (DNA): TGCAGCGTTGGACAGGACTATGGCTACACCTTC.

The CDR3 nucleotides are TGTGCCAGCAGCTTAATGGGGACAGGGGATTCACCCCTCCACTTT. It encodes CASSLMGTGDSPLHF. This chain uses TRBV7-9 with TRBJ1-6; 10 nucleotides line up with TRBD1. This CDR3 contains 15 residues. The V gene's germline CDR1 is SEHNR and CDR2 FQNEAQ (reference sequence). V dropped 2 bases and J dropped 8; count of bases not matched to a gene: 3.

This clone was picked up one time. The CDR3 reads CASSFASGLSSYNEQFF. CDR3 in DNA: TGTGCCAGCAGCTTCGCTAGCGGGCTAAGCTCCTACAATGAGCAGTTCTTC. V gene TRBV7-9 combines with J gene TRBJ2-1; 8 bases agree with TRBD2. V was pared by 3 bases and J by 0 bases, with 7 bases of the junction left unmatched. Germline V gene lookup returns CDR1 SEHNR and CDR2 FQNEAQ (reference sequence). The CDR3 runs 17 residues.

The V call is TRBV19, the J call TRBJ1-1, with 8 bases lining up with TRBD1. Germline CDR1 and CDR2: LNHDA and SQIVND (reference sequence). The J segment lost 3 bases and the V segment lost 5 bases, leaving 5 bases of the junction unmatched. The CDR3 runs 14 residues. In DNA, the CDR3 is TGTGCCAGTAGTTTTGACAGGGGATACACTGAAGCTTTCTTT. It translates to CASSFDRGYTEAFF.

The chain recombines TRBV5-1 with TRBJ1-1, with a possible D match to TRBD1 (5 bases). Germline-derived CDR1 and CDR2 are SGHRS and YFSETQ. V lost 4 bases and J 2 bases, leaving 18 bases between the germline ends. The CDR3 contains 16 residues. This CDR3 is CASSRDVGGINTEAFF. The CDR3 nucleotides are TGCGCCAGCAGCCGGGATGTCGGGGGAATCAACACTGAAGCTTTCTTT. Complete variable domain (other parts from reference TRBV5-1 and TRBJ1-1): KAGVTQTPRYLIKTRGQQVTLSCSPISGHRSVSWYQQTPGQGLQFLFEYFSETQRNKGNFPGRFSGRQFSNSRSEMNVSTLELGDSALYLCASSRDVGGINTEAFFGQGTRLTVV.

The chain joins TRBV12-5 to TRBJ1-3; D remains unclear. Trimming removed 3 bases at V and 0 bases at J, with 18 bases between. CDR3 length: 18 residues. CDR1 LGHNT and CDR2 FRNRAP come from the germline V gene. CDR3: CASGFTLSTFNSGNTIYF. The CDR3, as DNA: TGTGCTAGTGGTTTCACGCTTTCGACTTTCAACTCTGGAAACACCATATATTTT.

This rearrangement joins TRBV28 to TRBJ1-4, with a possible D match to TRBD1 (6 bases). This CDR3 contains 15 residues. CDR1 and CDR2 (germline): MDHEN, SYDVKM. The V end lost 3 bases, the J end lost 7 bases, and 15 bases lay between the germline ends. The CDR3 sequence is CASSFQGRAGEKLFF. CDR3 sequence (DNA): TGTGCCAGCAGTTTTCAGGGGCGCGCGGGTGAAAAACTGTTTTTT.

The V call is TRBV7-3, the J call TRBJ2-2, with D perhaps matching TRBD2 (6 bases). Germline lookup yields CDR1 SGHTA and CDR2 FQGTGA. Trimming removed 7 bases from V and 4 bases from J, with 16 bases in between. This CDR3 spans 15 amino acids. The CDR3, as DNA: TGTGCCAGCACCCAGGTGGGGGGTTCCACCGGGGAGCTGTTTTTT. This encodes CASTQVGGSTGELFF.

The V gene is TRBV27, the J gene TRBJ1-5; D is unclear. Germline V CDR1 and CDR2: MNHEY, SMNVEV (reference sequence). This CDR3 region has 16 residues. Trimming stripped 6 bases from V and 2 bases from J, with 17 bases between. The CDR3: CASREDALRGNQPQHF. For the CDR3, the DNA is TGTGCCAGCAGGGAAGATGCACTCCGGGGCAATCAGCCCCAGCATTTT.

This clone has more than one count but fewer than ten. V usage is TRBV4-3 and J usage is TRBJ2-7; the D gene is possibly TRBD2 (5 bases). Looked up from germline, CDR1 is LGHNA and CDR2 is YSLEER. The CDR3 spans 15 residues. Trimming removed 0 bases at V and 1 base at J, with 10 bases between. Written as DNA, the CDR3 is TGCGCCAGCAGCCAAGAATGGGGAGATTCCTACGAGCAGTACTTC. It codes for CASSQEWGDSYEQYF.

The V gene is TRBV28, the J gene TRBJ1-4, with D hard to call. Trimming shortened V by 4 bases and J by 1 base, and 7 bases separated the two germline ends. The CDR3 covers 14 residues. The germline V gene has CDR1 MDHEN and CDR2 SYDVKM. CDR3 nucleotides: TGTGCCAGCAGTTGGGCGGGAACTAATGAAAAACTGTTTTTT. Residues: CASSWAGTNEKLFF.